The 2 T cell receptor beta chains below were found in one sample sequenced in a study of OX40 agonist ivuxolimab in advanced cancers. Sequencing used immunoSEQ multiplex PCR; TCRdb keeps in-frame clones, though not all of them. This sample has 74,000 or so clones, with 75% to 90% found just once. The sample consisted of CD4+ or CD8+ T cells sorted from blood, taken in a trial of the OX40 agonist ivuxolimab. These receptor sequences come from an adult with an advanced solid tumor such as melanoma, head and neck, liver or kidney cancer.

The genes are TRBV7-9 and TRBJ2-7; D is perhaps TRBD1 (6 bases). The V gene's germline CDR1 is SEHNR and CDR2 FQNEAQ (reference sequence). Trimming left V 4 bases short and J 2 bases short, with 15 bases between. CDR3 length equals 15 residues. This CDR3 is CASSSPSTGTYEQYF. The CDR3 nucleotides read TGTGCCAGCAGCTCACCTTCGACAGGCACCTACGAGCAGTACTTC.

The rearrangement links TRBV29-1 to TRBJ2-7; no clear D gene. The CDR3 has 14 residues. The V and J ends lost 0 bases and 5 bases respectively, with 14 bases between them. Germline V gene lookup returns CDR1 SQVTM and CDR2 ANQGSEA. CDR3 sequence: CSVEEEGRRNEQYF. The CDR3 DNA reads as TGCAGCGTTGAAGAGGAAGGACGGCGGAACGAGCAGTACTTC.